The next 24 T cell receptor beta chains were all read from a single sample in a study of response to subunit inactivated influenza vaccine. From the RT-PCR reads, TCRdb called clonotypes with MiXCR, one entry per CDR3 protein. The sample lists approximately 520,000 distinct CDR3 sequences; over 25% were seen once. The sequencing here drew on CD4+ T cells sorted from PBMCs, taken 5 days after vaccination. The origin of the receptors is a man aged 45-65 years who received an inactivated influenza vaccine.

The CDR3, as DNA: TGTGCCACCTCGACAGGATTTTACAATGAGCAGTTCTTC. It translates to CATSTGFYNEQFF. The rearrangement uses TRBV9 and TRBJ2-1; D possibly corresponds to TRBD1 (6 bases). Germline V gives CDR1 SGDLS, CDR2 YYNGEE. V lost 9 bases to trimming and J lost 4 bases, with 14 bases between them. The length of the CDR3 is 13 residues.

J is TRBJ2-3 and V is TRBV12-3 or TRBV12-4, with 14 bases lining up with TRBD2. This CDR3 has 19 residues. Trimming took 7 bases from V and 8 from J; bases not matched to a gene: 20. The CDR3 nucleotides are TGTGCCAGCACCCCAAAAGGGACTAGCGGGGGCCTAACGCAGGGTACGCAGTATTTT. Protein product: CASTPKGTSGGLTQGTQYF.

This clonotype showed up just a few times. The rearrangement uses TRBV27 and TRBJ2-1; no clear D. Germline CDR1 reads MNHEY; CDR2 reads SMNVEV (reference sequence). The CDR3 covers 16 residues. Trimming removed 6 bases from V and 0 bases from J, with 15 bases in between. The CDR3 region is CASSNLLYSSYNEQFF. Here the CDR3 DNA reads TGTGCCAGCAGCAACCTACTTTACAGCTCCTACAATGAGCAGTTCTTC.

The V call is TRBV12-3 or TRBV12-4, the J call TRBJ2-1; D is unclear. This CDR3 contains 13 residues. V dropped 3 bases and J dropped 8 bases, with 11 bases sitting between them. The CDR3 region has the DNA TGTGCCAGCAGTTTCGCAGGTCGGGATGAGCAGTTCTTC. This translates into CASSFAGRDEQFF.

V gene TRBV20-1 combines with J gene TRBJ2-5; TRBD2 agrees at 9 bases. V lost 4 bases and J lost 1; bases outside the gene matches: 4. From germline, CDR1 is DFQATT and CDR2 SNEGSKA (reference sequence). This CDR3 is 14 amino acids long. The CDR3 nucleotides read TGCAGTGCTACCCGGACTAGCGCCCAAGAGACCCAGTACTTC. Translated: CSATRTSAQETQYF.

CDR3: CASSLGGEDYEQYF. The CDR3 DNA follows: TGCGCCAGCAGCTTGGGGGGGGAAGACTACGAGCAGTACTTC. The chain joins TRBV5-1 to TRBJ2-7; tentative D call: TRBD2 (6 bases). The V gene's germline CDR1 is SGHRS and CDR2 YFSETQ. This CDR3 is built from 14 residues. Trimming removed 0 bases from V and 3 bases from J, with 10 bases in between.

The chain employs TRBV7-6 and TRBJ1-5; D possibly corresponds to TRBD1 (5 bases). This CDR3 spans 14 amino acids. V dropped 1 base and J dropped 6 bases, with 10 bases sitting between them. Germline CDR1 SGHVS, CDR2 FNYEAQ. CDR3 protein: CASSLGPQGQPQHF. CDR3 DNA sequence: TGTGCCAGCAGCTTAGGACCCCAGGGTCAGCCCCAGCATTTT.

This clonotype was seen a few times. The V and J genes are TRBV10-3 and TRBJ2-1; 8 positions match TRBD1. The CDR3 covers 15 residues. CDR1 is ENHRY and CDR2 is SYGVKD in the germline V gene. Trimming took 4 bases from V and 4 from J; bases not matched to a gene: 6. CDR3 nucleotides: TGTGCCATCAGTGGACAGGGGAATAATTACAATGAGCAGTTCTTC. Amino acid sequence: CAISGQGNNYNEQFF.

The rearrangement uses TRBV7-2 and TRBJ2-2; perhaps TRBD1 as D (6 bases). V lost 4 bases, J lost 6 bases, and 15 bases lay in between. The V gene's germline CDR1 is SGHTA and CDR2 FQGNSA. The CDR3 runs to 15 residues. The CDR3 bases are TGTGCCAGCAGCTGGGGGCACTCCACGGCCGGGGAGCTGTTTTTT. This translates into CASSWGHSTAGELFF.

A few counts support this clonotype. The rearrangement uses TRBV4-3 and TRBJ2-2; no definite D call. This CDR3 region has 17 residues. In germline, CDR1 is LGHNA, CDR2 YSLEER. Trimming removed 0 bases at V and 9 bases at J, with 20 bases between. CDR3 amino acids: CASSQDSLGSRFRELFF. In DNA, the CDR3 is TGCGCCAGCAGCCAAGACTCCCTAGGTTCCCGGTTCCGGGAGCTGTTTTTT.

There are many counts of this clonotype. The CDR3 nucleotides are TGTGCCAGCAGCCCCCAATGGGGCGGGAGGGCCCAGGAGCAGTTCTTC. It codes for CASSPQWGGRAQEQFF. This rearrangement joins TRBV7-8 to TRBJ2-1; 9 bases match TRBD2. The junction had 15 bases not matched to a gene; V was cut back by 5 bases and J by 10 bases. Germline lookup yields CDR1 SGHVS and CDR2 FQNEAQ. The CDR3 has 16 residues.

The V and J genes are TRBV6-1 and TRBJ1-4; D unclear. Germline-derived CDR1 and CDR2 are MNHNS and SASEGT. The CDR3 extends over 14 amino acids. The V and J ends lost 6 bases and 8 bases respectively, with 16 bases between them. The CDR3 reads CASRKREVREKLFF. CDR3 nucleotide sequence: TGTGCCAGCAGGAAAAGGGAGGTCCGGGAAAAACTGTTTTTT.

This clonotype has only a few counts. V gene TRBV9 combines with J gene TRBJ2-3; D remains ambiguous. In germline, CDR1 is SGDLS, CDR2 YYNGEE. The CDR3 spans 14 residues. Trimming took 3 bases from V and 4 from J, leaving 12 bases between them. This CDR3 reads CASSGGWQADTQYF. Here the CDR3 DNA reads TGTGCCAGCAGCGGGGGTTGGCAGGCAGATACGCAGTATTTT. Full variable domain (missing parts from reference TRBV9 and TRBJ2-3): DSGVTQTPKHLITATGQRVTLRCSPRSGDLSVYWYQQSLDQGLQFLIQYYNGEERAKGNILERFSAQQFPDLHSELNLSSLELGDSALYFCASSGGWQADTQYFGPGTRLTVL.

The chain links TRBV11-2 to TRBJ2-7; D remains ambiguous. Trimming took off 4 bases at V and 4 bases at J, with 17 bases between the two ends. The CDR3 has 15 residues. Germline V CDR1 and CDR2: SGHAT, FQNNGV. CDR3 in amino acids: CASSSTTGRNYEQYF. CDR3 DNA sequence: TGTGCCAGCAGCTCCACAACCGGACGGAATTACGAGCAGTACTTC.

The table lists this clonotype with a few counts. The CDR3 DNA reads TGTGCCAGCAGCCCTCAGGGGGACAGGGGTCATGAGCAGTTCTTC. Protein sequence: CASSPQGDRGHEQFF. This chain joins TRBV7-2 and TRBJ2-1; 10 positions agree with TRBD1. Germline V gene data show CDR1 as SGHTA and CDR2 as FQGNSA. The CDR3 loop spans 15 amino acids. With 5 bases clipped from V and 8 bases from J, the junction kept 9 bases outside the gene matches.

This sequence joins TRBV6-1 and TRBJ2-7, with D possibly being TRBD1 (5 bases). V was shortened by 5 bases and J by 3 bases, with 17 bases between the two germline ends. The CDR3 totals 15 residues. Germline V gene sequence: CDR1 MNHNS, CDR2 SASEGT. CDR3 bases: TGTGCCAGCAGTCGGGCCGGGTGGGGCAACTACGAGCAGTACTTC. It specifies CASSRAGWGNYEQYF.

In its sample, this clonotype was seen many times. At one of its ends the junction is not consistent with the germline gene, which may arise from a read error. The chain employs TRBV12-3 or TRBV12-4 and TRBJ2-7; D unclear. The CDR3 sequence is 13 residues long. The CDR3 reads CASSLVGPYEQYF. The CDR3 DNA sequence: TGCGCCAGCAGCTTGGTAGGGCCCTACGAGCAGTACTTC.

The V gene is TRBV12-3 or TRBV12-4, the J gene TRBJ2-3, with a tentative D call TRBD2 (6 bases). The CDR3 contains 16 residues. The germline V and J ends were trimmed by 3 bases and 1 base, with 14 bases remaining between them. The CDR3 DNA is TGTGCCAGCAGTTTCTGGGGAGGTGGGGGCACAGATACGCAGTATTTT. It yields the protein CASSFWGGGGTDTQYF.

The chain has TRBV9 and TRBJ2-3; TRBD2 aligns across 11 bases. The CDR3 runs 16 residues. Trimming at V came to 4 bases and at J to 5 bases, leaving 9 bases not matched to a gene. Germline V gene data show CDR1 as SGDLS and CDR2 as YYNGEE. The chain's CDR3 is CASSLGTSGAQDTQYF. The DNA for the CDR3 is TGTGCCAGCAGCCTGGGGACTAGCGGAGCACAAGATACGCAGTATTTT.

This CDR3 reads CASSLDPGFGTKETQYF. The CDR3 nucleotides are TGTGCCAGCAGCTTGGACCCAGGTTTCGGGACAAAAGAGACCCAGTACTTC. The chain carries TRBV5-4 and TRBJ2-5; TRBD1 is a possible D gene (6 bases). Germline CDR1 is SGHNT and CDR2 is YYREEE (reference sequence). The V end lost 0 bases, the J end lost 3 bases, and 18 bases lay between the germline ends. The CDR3 covers 17 residues. Filled out from reference TRBV5-4 and TRBJ2-5, the complete variable domain reads ETGVTQSPTHLIKTRGQQVTLRCSSQSGHNTVSWYQQALGQGPQFIFQYYREEENGRGNFPPRFSGLQFPNYSSELNVNALELDDSALYLCASSLDPGFGTKETQYFGPGTRLLVL.

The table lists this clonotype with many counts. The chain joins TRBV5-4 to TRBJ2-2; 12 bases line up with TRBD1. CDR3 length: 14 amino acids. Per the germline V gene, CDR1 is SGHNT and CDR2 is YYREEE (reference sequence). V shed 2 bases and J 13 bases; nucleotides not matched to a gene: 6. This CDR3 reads CASSLLGQGAVLFF. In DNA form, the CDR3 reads TGTGCCAGCAGCTTACTGGGACAGGGGGCTGTGCTGTTTTTT. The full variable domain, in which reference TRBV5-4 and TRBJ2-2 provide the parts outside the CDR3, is ETGVTQSPTHLIKTRGQQVTLRCSSQSGHNTVSWYQQALGQGPQFIFQYYREEENGRGNFPPRFSGLQFPNYSSELNVNALELDDSALYLCASSLLGQGAVLFFGEGSRLTVL.

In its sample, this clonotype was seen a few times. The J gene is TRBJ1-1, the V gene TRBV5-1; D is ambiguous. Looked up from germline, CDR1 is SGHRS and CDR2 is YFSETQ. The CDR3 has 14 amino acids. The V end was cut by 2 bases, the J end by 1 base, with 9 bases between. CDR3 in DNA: TGCGCCAGCAGCTTAATGGAAGGGAACACTGAAGCTTTCTTT. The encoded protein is CASSLMEGNTEAFF.

As DNA, the CDR3 is TGCAGTGCTACTAGCGGGAGCTCCCAAGAGACCCAGTACTTC. Amino acids: CSATSGSSQETQYF. This chain joins TRBV20-1 and TRBJ2-5, with TRBD2 matching over 10 bases. The V gene's germline CDR1 is DFQATT and CDR2 SNEGSKA (reference sequence). With V trimmed by 4 bases and J by 1 base, 3 bases remained unmatched. The length of the CDR3 is 14 residues.

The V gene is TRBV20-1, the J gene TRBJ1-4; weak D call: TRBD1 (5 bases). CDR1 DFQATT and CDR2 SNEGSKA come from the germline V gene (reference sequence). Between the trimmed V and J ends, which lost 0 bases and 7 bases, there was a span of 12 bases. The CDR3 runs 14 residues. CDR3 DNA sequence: TGCAGTGCTAGAGACGTGCAGGGAGGTGAAAAACTGTTTTTT. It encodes CSARDVQGGEKLFF.